A single T cell receptor (beta chain) is shown here with its context. These data originate in a study of blood T cell repertoires in COVID-19. Study-wide background: The United States, Italy and Spain were the sources of the acute and convalescent COVID-19 samples. Nucleic acid was either cDNA or gDNA, and it came from T cells, B-cell-depleted T cells, or PBMCs.

While infection was still active, Seattle patients were enrolled and then followed longitudinally. The V end lost 2 bases, the J end lost 4 bases, and 12 bases lay between the germline ends. CDR1 and CDR2 (germline): MNHGY, SAAAGT. The CDR3 loop spans 15 amino acids. Original processing methods: Estimation of nucleated cell counts relied on the amplification of reference gene primers. TCRdb keeps only in-frame clones here, not all; method: immunoSEQ multiplex PCR. V and J calls and clone size are as listed in that table; D and trimming were resolved from the DNA. The data show under 250,000 clones, with 75% to 85% seen just once and about 2.4% held by the top ten.

The clonotype originates from a woman between 70 and 85 years old with COVID-19, enrolled during active disease. The chain links TRBV6-8 to TRBJ1-5; D remains unclear. Sequenced material: peripheral blood. Here the CDR3 reads CASSYQVPENQPQHF. The CDR3, as DNA: TGTGCCAGCAGTTACCAGGTTCCCGAAAATCAGCCCCAGCATTTT.